The 9 T cell receptor beta chains reported below all come from one sample, sequenced in a study of OX40 agonist ivuxolimab in advanced cancers. Measured with immunoSEQ multiplex PCR; TCRdb has only the in-frame clones, and not every one. In the table there are 15,000 or so clones, approximately 83% of which are singletons. This specimen was CD4+ or CD8+ T cells sorted from blood, taken in a trial of the OX40 agonist ivuxolimab. The receptors here all came from an adult with an advanced solid tumor such as melanoma, head and neck, liver or kidney cancer.

This clone was detected only once. The gene calls are TRBV29-1 and TRBJ1-2, with 7 positions matching TRBD1. There are 16 residues in the CDR3. Germline values: CDR1 SQVTM, CDR2 ANQGSEA. Losses at the gene ends were 4 bases for V and 4 bases for J; bases not matched to a gene: 15. The CDR3 loop is CSVAGTDSHWGYGYTF. In DNA, the CDR3 is TGCAGCGTTGCCGGGACAGACAGCCACTGGGGCTATGGCTACACCTTC.

The gene calls are TRBV23-1 and TRBJ2-7; 9 bases are a match to TRBD1. Being an ORF, TRBV23-1 has a function that is uncertain. Trimming at V came to 4 bases and at J to 2 bases, leaving 12 bases not matched to a gene. The CDR3 sequence is 17 residues long. The CDR3 reads CASSPPSRQGGPYEQYF. The CDR3 DNA reads as TGCGCCAGCAGTCCGCCCTCCCGACAGGGGGGACCCTACGAGCAGTACTTC.

The chain recombines TRBV5-6 with TRBJ1-4; 7 bases fit TRBD1. Germline lookup yields CDR1 SGHDT and CDR2 YYEEEE. The CDR3 is 15 residues long. V dropped 3 bases and J dropped 3; count of bases not matched to a gene: 5. Here the CDR3 reads CASSWRGPANEKLFF. In nucleotides, the CDR3 is TGTGCCAGCAGCTGGAGGGGGCCGGCTAATGAAAAACTGTTTTTT.

This rearrangement joins TRBV29-1 to TRBJ2-7; D is ambiguous. Germline V gene lookup returns CDR1 SQVTM and CDR2 ANQGSEA. CDR3 size: 13 residues. V lost 2 bases to trimming and J lost 2 bases, with 10 bases between them. The CDR3 DNA reads TGCAGCGTTGAATCTGAGGAAACCTACGAGCAGTACTTC. This codes for CSVESEETYEQYF.

This rearrangement joins TRBV29-1 to TRBJ2-3, with a possible D match to TRBD1 (6 bases). V lost 5 bases and J 3 bases, leaving 15 bases between the germline ends. Germline V gene lookup returns CDR1 SQVTM and CDR2 ANQGSEA. The CDR3 length is 14 residues. The CDR3 DNA follows: TGCAGCGTTCCAACAGGGAAGATGACAGATACGCAGTATTTT. Protein sequence: CSVPTGKMTDTQYF.

V is TRBV4-2 and J is TRBJ2-5; D may be TRBD1 (6 bases). The CDR3 contains 15 residues. Germline CDR1 reads LGHNA; CDR2 reads YNFKEQ. Trimming removed 0 bases at V and 3 bases at J, with 11 bases between. In DNA form, the CDR3 reads TGTGCCAGCAGCCAAGATCGAGGGGGAGAAGAGACCCAGTACTTC. Its protein product is CASSQDRGGEETQYF.

The rearrangement uses TRBV27 and TRBJ1-1; TRBD1 matches at 7 bases. This CDR3 contains 15 residues. Trimming removed 4 bases from V and 0 bases from J; junction bases left unmatched: 5. CDR1 and CDR2 (germline): MNHEY, SMNVEV (reference sequence). The CDR3 region has the DNA TGTGCCAGCAGTTCCCTGACAGGGTTGAACACTGAAGCTTTCTTT. This gives the protein CASSSLTGLNTEAFF.

The gene calls are TRBV2 and TRBJ2-7; D unresolved. Germline V gene sequence: CDR1 SNHLY, CDR2 FYNNEI. The CDR3 runs to 15 residues. Trimming cost V 6 bases and J 0 bases, with 15 bases left between them. The CDR3: CASSPWRNNSYEQYF. The CDR3 DNA reads as TGTGCCAGCAGCCCCTGGCGCAACAACTCCTACGAGCAGTACTTC. Using reference TRBV2 and TRBJ2-7 for the parts outside the CDR3, the full variable domain is EPEVTQTPSHQVTQMGQEVILRCVPISNHLYFYWYRQILGQKVEFLVSFYNNEISEKSEIFDDQFSVERPDGSNFTLKIRSTKLEDSAMYFCASSPWRNNSYEQYFGPGTRLTVT.

This chain connects TRBV11-2 to TRBJ2-5, with D uncertain. CDR3 length: 15 amino acids. Deletions cut 3 bases from V and 2 bases from J, with 13 bases between. Germline values: CDR1 SGHAT, CDR2 FQNNGV. CDR3 sequence reads: CASSFLGNPQETQYF. The CDR3 nucleotides read TGTGCCAGCAGCTTCTTAGGGAACCCTCAAGAGACCCAGTACTTC.